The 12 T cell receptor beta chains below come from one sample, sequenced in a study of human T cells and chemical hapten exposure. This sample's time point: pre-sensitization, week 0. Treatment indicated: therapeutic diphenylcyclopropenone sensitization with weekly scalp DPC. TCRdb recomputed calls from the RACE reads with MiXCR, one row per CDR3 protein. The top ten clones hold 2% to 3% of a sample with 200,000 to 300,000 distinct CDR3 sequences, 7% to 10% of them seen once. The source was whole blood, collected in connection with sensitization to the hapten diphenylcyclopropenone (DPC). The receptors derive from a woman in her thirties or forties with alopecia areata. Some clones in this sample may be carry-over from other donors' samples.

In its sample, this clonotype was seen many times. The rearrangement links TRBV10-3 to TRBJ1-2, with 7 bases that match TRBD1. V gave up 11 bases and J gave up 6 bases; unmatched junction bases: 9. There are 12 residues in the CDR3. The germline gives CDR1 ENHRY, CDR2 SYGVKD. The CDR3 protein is CAANDRDDGYTF. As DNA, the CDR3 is TGTGCCGCAAATGACAGGGATGATGGCTACACCTTC.

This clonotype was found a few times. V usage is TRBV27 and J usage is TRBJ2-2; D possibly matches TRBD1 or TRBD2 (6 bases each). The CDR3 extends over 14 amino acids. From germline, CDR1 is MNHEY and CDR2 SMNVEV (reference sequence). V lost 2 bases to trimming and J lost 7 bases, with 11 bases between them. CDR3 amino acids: CASSLGGQNGELFF. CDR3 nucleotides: TGTGCCAGCAGTTTAGGGGGGCAAAACGGGGAGCTGTTTTTT.

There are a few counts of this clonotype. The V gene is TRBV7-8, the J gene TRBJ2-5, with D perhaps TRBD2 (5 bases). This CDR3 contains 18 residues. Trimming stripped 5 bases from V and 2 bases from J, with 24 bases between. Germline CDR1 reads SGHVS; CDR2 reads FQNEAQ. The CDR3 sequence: CASSPLEVGVGLQETQYF. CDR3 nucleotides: TGTGCCAGCAGCCCCCTCGAGGTGGGAGTAGGGCTGCAAGAGACCCAGTACTTC.

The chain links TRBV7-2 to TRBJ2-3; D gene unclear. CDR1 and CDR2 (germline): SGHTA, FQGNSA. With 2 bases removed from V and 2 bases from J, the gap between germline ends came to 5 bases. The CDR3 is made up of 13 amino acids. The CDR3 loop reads CASSLSYTDTQYF. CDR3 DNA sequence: TGTGCCAGCAGCTTATCATACACAGATACGCAGTATTTT.

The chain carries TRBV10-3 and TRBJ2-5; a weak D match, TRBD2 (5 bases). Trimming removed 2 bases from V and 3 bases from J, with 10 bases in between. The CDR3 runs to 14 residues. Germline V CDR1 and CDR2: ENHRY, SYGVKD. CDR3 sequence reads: CAISEQSGEETQYF. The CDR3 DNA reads TGTGCCATCAGTGAGCAAAGCGGAGAAGAGACCCAGTACTTC.

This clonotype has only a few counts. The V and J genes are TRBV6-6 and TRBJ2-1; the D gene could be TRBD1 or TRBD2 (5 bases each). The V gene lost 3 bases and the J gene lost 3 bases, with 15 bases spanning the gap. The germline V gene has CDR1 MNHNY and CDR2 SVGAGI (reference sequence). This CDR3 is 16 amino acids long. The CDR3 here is CASSYPPGTVYNEQFF. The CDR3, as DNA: TGTGCCAGCAGTTATCCCCCCGGGACCGTCTACAATGAGCAGTTCTTC.

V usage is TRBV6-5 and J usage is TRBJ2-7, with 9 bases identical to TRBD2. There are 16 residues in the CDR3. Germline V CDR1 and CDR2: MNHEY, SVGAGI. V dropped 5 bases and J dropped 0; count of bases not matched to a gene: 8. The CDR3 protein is CASSPRGSGSSYEQYF. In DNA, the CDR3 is TGTGCCAGCAGTCCCCGGGGTAGCGGGAGCTCCTACGAGCAGTACTTC.

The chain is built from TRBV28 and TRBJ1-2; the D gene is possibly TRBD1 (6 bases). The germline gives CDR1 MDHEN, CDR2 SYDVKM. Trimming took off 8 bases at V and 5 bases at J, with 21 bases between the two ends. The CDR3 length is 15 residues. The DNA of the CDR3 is TGTGCCAGCGCTGGAGCAGGGGTCGGCGGGTATGGCTACACCTTC. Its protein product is CASAGAGVGGYGYTF.

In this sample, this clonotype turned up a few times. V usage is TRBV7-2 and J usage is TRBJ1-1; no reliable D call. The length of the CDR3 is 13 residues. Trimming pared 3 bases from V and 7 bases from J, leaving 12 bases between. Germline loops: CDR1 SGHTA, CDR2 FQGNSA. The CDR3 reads CASSLDFEREAFF. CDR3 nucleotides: TGTGCCAGCAGCTTGGACTTTGAGCGTGAAGCTTTCTTT.

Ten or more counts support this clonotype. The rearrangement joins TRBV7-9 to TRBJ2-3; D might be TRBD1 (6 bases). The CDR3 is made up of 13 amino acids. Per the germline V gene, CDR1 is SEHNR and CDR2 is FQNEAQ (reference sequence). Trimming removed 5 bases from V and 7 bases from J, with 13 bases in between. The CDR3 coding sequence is TGTGCCAGCAGCCCAACCACAGGGAATACGCAGTATTTT. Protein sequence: CASSPTTGNTQYF. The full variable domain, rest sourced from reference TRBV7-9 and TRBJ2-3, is DTGVSQNPRHKITKRGQNVTFRCDPISEHNRLYWYRQTLGQGPEFLTYFQNEAQLEKSRLLSDRFSAERPKGSFSTLEIQRTEQGDSAMYLCASSPTTGNTQYFGPGTRLTVL.

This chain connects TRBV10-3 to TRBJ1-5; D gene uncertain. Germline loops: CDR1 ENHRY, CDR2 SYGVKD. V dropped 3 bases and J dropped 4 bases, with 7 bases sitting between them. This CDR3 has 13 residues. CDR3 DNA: TGTGCCATCAGTGAACAGCAAAATCAGCCCCAGCATTTT. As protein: CAISEQQNQPQHF.

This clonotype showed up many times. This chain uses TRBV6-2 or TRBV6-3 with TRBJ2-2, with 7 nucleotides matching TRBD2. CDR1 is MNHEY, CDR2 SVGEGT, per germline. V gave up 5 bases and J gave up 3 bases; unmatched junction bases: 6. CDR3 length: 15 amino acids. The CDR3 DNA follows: TGTGCCAGCAGTCCCGGGGGGAGCCACACCGGGGAGCTGTTTTTT. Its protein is CASSPGGSHTGELFF.